The clone carrying this T cell receptor (beta chain) has only a few counts. As yet, its antigen is unknown. Germline CDR1 and CDR2: DFQATT and SNEGSKA (reference sequence). The V end lost 3 bases, the J end lost 0 bases, and 11 bases lay between the germline ends. The length of the CDR3 is 14 residues. TCRdb analysed the RT-PCR reads with MiXCR anew, one entry per CDR3 protein. In the table there are about 650,000 distinct CDR3 sequences, approximately 15% of which are singletons. This sample is drawn from a study of response to subunit inactivated influenza vaccine. Regarding the study as a whole: A suggestion made by the authors is that each seasonal influenza vaccination recruits few new T cells.

The chain employs TRBV20-1 and TRBJ2-5; no clear D gene. The clonotype originates from a man aged 45-65 years who received an inactivated influenza vaccine. The sample in question was PBMCs from blood, obtained roughly 13 days after vaccination. The CDR3 reads CSASVIDYQETQYF. The CDR3 region has the DNA TGCAGTGCTAGTGTGATTGACTACCAAGAGACCCAGTACTTC.